The clone carrying this TCR beta chain showed up just a few times. This record comes from a study of blood T cells in healthy people across ages. Per the germline V gene, CDR1 is SGHAT and CDR2 is FQNNGV. The CDR3 is 14 residues long. Trimming pared 5 bases from V and 2 bases from J, leaving 13 bases between. A sample-barcoded 5' primer and a J-beta primer mix were used in a second PCR of roughly 6 to 11 cycles. Tagging of each cDNA molecule was performed by a template-switch adaptor with 12 random nucleotides. TCRdb analysed the 5' RACE reads with MiXCR anew, one entry per CDR3 protein. The repertoire holds about a million distinct CDR3 sequences, with around 48% as singletons.

The chain couples TRBV11-2 to TRBJ2-7; D unclear. This TCR was sampled from a man aged 25-45 years in good health. Sequenced input: blood. The CDR3, as DNA: TGTGCCAGCAGCCTAACCGGGCGTCCCTACGAGCAGTACTTC. This sequence encodes CASSLTGRPYEQYF.